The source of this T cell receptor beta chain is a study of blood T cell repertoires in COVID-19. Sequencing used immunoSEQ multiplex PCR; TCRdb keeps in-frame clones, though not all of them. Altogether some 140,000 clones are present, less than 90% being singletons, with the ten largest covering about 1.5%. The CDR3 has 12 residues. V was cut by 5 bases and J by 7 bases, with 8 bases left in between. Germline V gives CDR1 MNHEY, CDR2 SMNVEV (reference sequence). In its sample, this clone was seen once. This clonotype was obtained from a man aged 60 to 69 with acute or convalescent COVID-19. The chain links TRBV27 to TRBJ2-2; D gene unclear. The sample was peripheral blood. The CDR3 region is CASSLPGGELFF. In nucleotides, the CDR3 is TGTGCCAGCAGTCTCCCCGGCGGGGAGCTGTTTTTT.